This TCR beta chain was sequenced during a study of blood T cells in healthy people across ages. General study points: Samples with more naive T cells showed higher observed beta diversity.

Notes on this clonotype: Its antigen is not known.

Aged about 6 to 100, donors were systemically healthy Caucasians from Russia. Staff drew about 10 milliliters of peripheral blood from each donor. A J-beta primer mix and a sample-barcoded 5' primer were used in a second PCR of roughly 6 to 11 cycles. Any given sample supplied a minimum of 2.5 million CDR3-containing paired-end reads. TCRdb redid the calling of the 5' RACE reads with MiXCR, one entry per CDR3 protein. Of just under 750,000 distinct CDR3 sequences listed, 20% to 25% are singletons. Sequenced: blood. The sequence derives from an older man in good health.

Written as DNA, the CDR3 is TGTGCCAGCAGCTTAAGGTTTATGGGGGTGGGGTCCTACAATGAGCAGTTCTTC. It specifies CASSLRFMGVGSYNEQFF. This chain joins TRBV7-3 and TRBJ2-1, with D perhaps assigned TRBD1 or TRBD2 (5 bases each). The CDR3 totals 18 residues. V lost 1 base, J lost 1 base, and 17 bases lay in between. CDR1 SGHTA and CDR2 FQGTGA come from the germline V gene.